The following is a T cell receptor beta chain sequence with its context. This CDR3 comprises 15 residues. Germline values: CDR1 MDHEN, CDR2 SYDVKM. V was shortened by 4 bases and J by 4 bases, with 16 bases between the two germline ends. The sample originates from a study of control samples from healthy donors and cancer patients. This table comes from immunoSEQ multiplex PCR, and its TCRdb copy is limited to in-frame clones, with some not included. Of about 230,000 clones listed, roughly four fifths are singletons. What was sequenced was PBMCs. This sequence was found in a woman aged 55 to 70 with lung cancer. This chain links TRBV28 with TRBJ1-2; possibly TRBD1 for D (6 bases). The CDR3 DNA reads TGTGCCAGCAGTTCGCTCGGGGAAGGGGGCTATGGCTACACCTTC. This codes for CASSSLGEGGYGYTF.